The next 30 T cell receptor beta chains were all read from a single sample in a study of regulatory T cells in long-lasting Graves disease. The time point here: persistent/refractory GD, antithyroid drugs over 5 years with positive TRAb. From PBMCs, RNA was extracted and then used to make the TCR library. Assembly of TCR beta libraries relied on iRepertoire HTBI primers together with Arm-PCR of CDR3 regions. TCRdb re-called the multiplex PCR reads with MiXCR, one entry per CDR3 protein. The table records 400,000 to 500,000 distinct CDR3 sequences, around 20% of them present only once. The input for sequencing was peripheral blood mononuclear cells (PBMCs), taken when the disease was refractory, from a patient treated with antithyroid drugs. These receptors were collected from a female donor with Graves disease.

This clonotype was seen ten or more times. The rearrangement uses TRBV4-1 and TRBJ1-1; TRBD1 agrees at 7 bases. The CDR3 has 15 amino acids. The trim removed 4 bases at V and 0 bases at J, leaving 5 bases unmatched. Germline V gives CDR1 MGHRA, CDR2 YSYEKL. The CDR3 sequence: CASSLTGSMNTEAFF. The CDR3 nucleotides are TGCGCCAGCAGCCTGACAGGGAGCATGAACACTGAAGCTTTCTTT.

There are a few counts of this clonotype. This chain joins TRBV7-9 and TRBJ2-7; 9 bases fit TRBD2. The J segment lost 2 bases and the V segment lost 4 bases, leaving 12 bases of the junction unmatched. The CDR3 spans 17 residues. Looked up from germline, CDR1 is SEHNR and CDR2 is FQNEAQ (reference sequence). The DNA of the CDR3 is TGTGCCAGCAGCTCGGCGGGGGGGCAGTCTTATCCCTACGAGCAGTACTTC. Its protein is CASSSAGGQSYPYEQYF.

The table lists this clonotype with a few counts. The chain has TRBV10-3 and TRBJ2-7; 9 bases agree with TRBD2. CDR3 length: 16 residues. Germline V lookup: CDR1 ENHRY, CDR2 SYGVKD. V was clipped by 6 bases and J by 7 bases; unmatched bases: 16. The CDR3 DNA is TGTGCCATCAGCTCTAAGGGGGCTAGCGGGATTGGGGAGCAGTACTTC. Its protein is CAISSKGASGIGEQYF.

This clonotype was seen repeatedly, ten times or more. The chain carries TRBV7-2 and TRBJ1-1; 9 bases map to TRBD1. The CDR3 runs to 15 residues. Unmatched junction bases numbered 3, after V lost 4 bases and J lost 0 bases. Germline V CDR1 and CDR2: SGHTA, FQGNSA. CDR3 sequence reads: CASSSGQGMNTEAFF. CDR3 nucleotides: TGTGCCAGCAGCTCGGGACAGGGCATGAACACTGAAGCTTTCTTT. The entire variable domain, with the rest obtained from reference TRBV7-2 and TRBJ1-1, is as follows: GAGVSQSPSNKVTEKGKDVELRCDPISGHTALYWYRQSLGQGLEFLIYFQGNSAPDKSGLPSDRFSAERTGGSVSTLTIQRTQQEDSAVYLCASSSGQGMNTEAFFGQGTRLTVV.

This clonotype has ten or more counts. This rearrangement joins TRBV28 to TRBJ2-7; TRBD2 matches 13 bases. CDR3 length: 14 amino acids. The trim removed 6 bases at V and 3 bases at J, leaving 2 bases unmatched. Germline V CDR1 and CDR2: MDHEN, SYDVKM. CDR3 in amino acids: CASSRTSGSYEQYF. The CDR3 DNA is TGTGCCAGCAGCCGGACTAGCGGGAGCTACGAGCAGTACTTC.

In its sample, this clonotype was seen a few times. The V and J genes are TRBV20-1 and TRBJ2-1, with 9 bases identical to TRBD2. The germline V gene encodes CDR1 DFQATT and CDR2 SNEGSKA (reference sequence). J lost 5 bases, V lost 3 bases, and 11 bases had no gene match. The CDR3 runs to 16 residues. The CDR3 region has the DNA TGCAGTGCTAGTGGTAGGAGCGGGAGGCTAGACAATGAGCAGTTCTTC. It specifies CSASGRSGRLDNEQFF.

This clonotype was counted many times. The chain employs TRBV6-1 and TRBJ2-7; D gene unclear. V gave up 5 bases and J gave up 3 bases, with 5 bases separating them. Germline V gene lookup returns CDR1 MNHNS and CDR2 SASEGT. The CDR3 sequence is 11 residues long. The CDR3 DNA reads as TGTGCCAGCAGTCACGACTACGAGCAGTACTTC. Residues: CASSHDYEQYF.

The J gene is TRBJ2-1, the V gene TRBV6-2 or TRBV6-3; 12 nucleotides match TRBD2. Per germline, CDR1 MNHEY and CDR2 SVGEGT. After removal of 5 bases from V and 4 bases from J, the junction contained 3 bases not matched to a gene. The CDR3 sequence is 15 residues long. The CDR3 DNA sequence: TGTGCCAGCAGTCAACTAGCGGGAGGTTACAATGAGCAGTTCTTC. It codes for CASSQLAGGYNEQFF.

This clonotype appeared many times. V is TRBV6-1 and J is TRBJ1-6, with D hard to call. Trimming took 10 bases from V and 8 from J, leaving 12 bases between them. This CDR3 is 12 amino acids long. CDR1 MNHNS and CDR2 SASEGT come from the germline V gene. CDR3 coding DNA: TGTGCCACCGGGAGGACGGATTCACCCCTCCACTTT. Its protein is CATGRTDSPLHF.

A remark on this clonotype: A read error may explain this, as a much larger clone is one base away. This chain links TRBV27 with TRBJ1-4, with D possibly being TRBD1 (5 bases). Germline-derived CDR1 and CDR2 are MNHEY and SMNVEV (reference sequence). CDR3 length: 15 residues. The CDR3 loop reads CASSLLGRVDEELFF. CDR3 in DNA: TGTGCCAGCAGTTTATTGGGCAGGGTTGATGAAGAACTGTTTTTT.

The V gene is TRBV29-1, the J gene TRBJ2-2, with 8 nucleotides matching TRBD1. The V gene's germline CDR1 is SQVTM and CDR2 ANQGSEA. The CDR3 totals 15 residues. Germline trimming cut 3 bases from V and 6 bases from J; bases unmatched to any gene: 9. This chain's CDR3 is CSVEYGQGSAGELFF. The CDR3 region has the DNA TGCAGCGTTGAGTATGGACAGGGATCCGCCGGGGAGCTGTTTTTT.

The rearrangement joins TRBV20-1 to TRBJ1-4; no clear D. The CDR3 is 13 amino acids. V shed 6 bases and J shed 0 bases, with 8 bases lying between them. Germline V gives CDR1 DFQATT, CDR2 SNEGSKA (reference sequence). The CDR3 DNA reads TGCAGTGCAGTACAGACAACTAATGAAAAACTGTTTTTT. It encodes CSAVQTTNEKLFF.

This clonotype has a handful of counts. The chain couples TRBV5-4 to TRBJ1-1; D unclear. Germline CDR1 reads SGHNT; CDR2 reads YYREEE (reference sequence). V lost 2 bases, J lost 0 bases, and 11 bases lay in between. The CDR3 has 15 residues. CDR3 nucleotides: TGTGCCAGCAGCTTCGGAGACGCCATGAACACTGAAGCTTTCTTT. The encoded protein is CASSFGDAMNTEAFF.

In this sample, this clonotype turned up many times. The gene calls are TRBV12-3 or TRBV12-4 and TRBJ1-1; D gene ambiguous. This CDR3 has 13 amino acids. The germline V and J ends were trimmed by 2 bases and 3 bases, with 7 bases remaining between them. CDR3: CASSLRPDTEAFF. The CDR3 DNA sequence: TGTGCCAGCAGTTTACGTCCGGACACTGAAGCTTTCTTT.

In this sample, this clonotype turned up once. This sequence may be a read error, since a much larger clone differs from it by one base. The gene calls are TRBV27 and TRBJ1-2; D unclear. This CDR3 has 14 amino acids. The germline gives CDR1 MNHEY, CDR2 SMNVEV (reference sequence). The CDR3 DNA follows: TGTGCCAGCAGTTTCCCTCCAGCTAACTGTGGCTACACCTTC. Amino acid sequence: CASSFPPANCGYTF.

This clonotype was picked up a small number of times. The CDR3, as DNA: TGTGCCAGCAGTTTCGGCGCGGGAGCGACCTACGAGCAGTACTTC. Its protein is CASSFGAGATYEQYF. The chain links TRBV28 to TRBJ2-7; 7 bases align to TRBD2. V dropped 3 bases and J dropped 2; count of bases not matched to a gene: 7. CDR3 length: 15 residues. CDR1 MDHEN and CDR2 SYDVKM come from the germline V gene.

In this sample, this clonotype turned up once. A much larger clone lies a single base off, so this may be a read error. Since the CDR3 does not end with the conserved phenylalanine or tryptophan, this likely comes from a read error. The chain links TRBV6-2 or TRBV6-3 to TRBJ2-2; 13 bases map to TRBD2. V gave up 0 bases and J gave up 5 bases; unmatched junction bases: 3. From germline, CDR1 is MNHEY and CDR2 SVGEGT. The CDR3 extends over 17 amino acids. The CDR3 DNA follows: TGTGCCAGCAGTTACTCAAGGACTAGCGGGAGAACCGGGGAGCTGTTTCTT. The encoded protein is CASSYSRTSGRTGELFL.

This clonotype was seen many times. The chain couples TRBV10-3 to TRBJ2-7; D perhaps matches TRBD1 (6 bases). Germline V lookup: CDR1 ENHRY, CDR2 SYGVKD. This CDR3 contains 15 residues. Trimming pared 0 bases from V and 7 bases from J, leaving 16 bases between. The CDR3 protein is CAISESRQGTSEQYF. CDR3 DNA sequence: TGTGCCATCAGTGAGTCGCGGCAGGGGACCAGTGAGCAGTACTTC.

This clonotype came up many times. The chain carries TRBV12-3 or TRBV12-4 and TRBJ2-2, with D perhaps TRBD1 or TRBD2 (5 bases each). This CDR3 has 15 amino acids. Trimming shortened V by 3 bases and J by 1 base, and 9 bases separated the two germline ends. The CDR3 region has the DNA TGTGCCAGCAGTTTCCCGGGACGGAACACCGGGGAGCTGTTTTTT. This encodes CASSFPGRNTGELFF.

This clonotype has more than one count but fewer than ten. V and J are TRBV12-3 or TRBV12-4 and TRBJ2-7; TRBD1 matches at 7 bases. The junction had 6 bases not matched to a gene; V was cut back by 1 base and J by 0 bases. CDR3 size: 16 residues. DNA of the CDR3: TGTGCCAGCAGTTTAGGGGGACAGATTAACTCCTACGAGCAGTACTTC. Protein sequence: CASSLGGQINSYEQYF.

Concerning this clonotype itself: A read error is possible here, since a much larger clone lies one base away. No conserved phenylalanine or tryptophan ends this CDR3, so it is likely a read error. This sequence joins TRBV6-1 and TRBJ1-1; no clear D gene. The CDR3 runs 15 residues. The germline V gene encodes CDR1 MNHNS and CDR2 SASEGT. The germline V and J ends were trimmed by 1 base and 2 bases, with 11 bases remaining between them. The CDR3 nucleotides are TGTGCCAGCAGTGAAGGCAGGACCATCAACACTGAAGCTTTCCTT. Its translation is CASSEGRTINTEAFL.

Notes on this clonotype: Germline and junction disagree at one end, which may indicate a read error. The chain is built from TRBV6-1 and TRBJ2-7; 7 bases align to TRBD2. Germline CDR1 reads MNHNS; CDR2 reads SASEGT. The CDR3 totals 17 residues. For the CDR3, the DNA is TGTGCCAGCGGTGATTGGAGCGGGAAATTCCGGGGGGACGAGCAGTACTTC. It specifies CASGDWSGKFRGDEQYF.

This clonotype was counted a few times. The chain carries TRBV28 and TRBJ1-2; D is unclear. V shed 7 bases and J shed 2 bases, with 8 bases lying between them. From germline, CDR1 is MDHEN and CDR2 SYDVKM. This CDR3 has 12 amino acids. This CDR3 reads CASNRVNYGYTF. The DNA of the CDR3 is TGTGCCAGCAACCGGGTGAACTATGGCTACACCTTC.

This clonotype was detected a few times. V gene TRBV18 combines with J gene TRBJ2-6, with 7 bases aligning to TRBD1. The germline V gene has CDR1 KGHSH and CDR2 LQKENI. The CDR3 totals 14 residues. Trimming took 5 bases from V and 9 from J; bases not matched to a gene: 7. CDR3 bases: TGTGCCAGCTCAACCGTGGGGACAGTCAACGTCCTGACTTTC. Its protein product is CASSTVGTVNVLTF.

The chain combines TRBV30 with TRBJ1-5, with 7 nucleotides matching TRBD1. This CDR3 contains 14 residues. V was clipped by 5 bases and J by 0 bases; unmatched bases: 4. Germline-derived CDR1 and CDR2 are GTSNPN and SVGIG (reference sequence). The CDR3 protein is CAWATGPSNQPQHF. CDR3 sequence (DNA): TGTGCCTGGGCGACAGGGCCTAGCAATCAGCCCCAGCATTTT.

In this sample, this clonotype turned up a few times. The V and J genes are TRBV9 and TRBJ1-1, with TRBD1 matching 8 bases. CDR3 length: 15 amino acids. CDR1 is SGDLS, CDR2 YYNGEE, per germline. The V segment lost 0 bases and the J segment 2 bases; nucleotides outside the gene matches: 3. The CDR3 sequence is CASSVGDRTNTEAFF. Here the CDR3 DNA reads TGTGCCAGCAGCGTAGGGGACAGGACAAACACTGAAGCTTTCTTT.

The rearrangement uses TRBV4-1 and TRBJ1-1, with D possibly being TRBD1 (6 bases). Germline CDR1 reads MGHRA; CDR2 reads YSYEKL. V was pared by 0 bases and J by 0 bases, with 14 bases between. The CDR3 has 17 residues. CDR3 residues: CASSQEGGRGMNTEAFF. Written as DNA, the CDR3 is TGCGCCAGCAGCCAAGAAGGGGGAAGGGGAATGAACACTGAAGCTTTCTTT.

There are a few counts of this clonotype. The rearrangement uses TRBV6-2 or TRBV6-3 and TRBJ2-7; D remains ambiguous. The CDR3 length is 14 residues. Per germline, CDR1 MNHEY and CDR2 SVGEGT. Trimming stripped 4 bases from V and 3 bases from J, with 13 bases between. CDR3 coding DNA: TGTGCCAGCAGTTTTTCCTCCCGAGGCTACGAGCAGTACTTC. As protein: CASSFSSRGYEQYF.

In this sample, this clonotype turned up a few times. The gene calls are TRBV28 and TRBJ2-2; 14 bases align to TRBD2. This CDR3 spans 20 amino acids. CDR1 is MDHEN and CDR2 is SYDVKM in the germline V gene. J gave up 4 bases and V 6 bases, and 16 bases lay outside the gene matches. The chain's CDR3 is CASRRTGLAGAGRPTGELFF. As DNA, the CDR3 is TGTGCCAGCAGGCGAACGGGACTAGCGGGAGCAGGCCGGCCCACCGGGGAGCTGTTTTTT.

On this clonotype itself: It may be a read error: a sequence one base away is much more abundant. V is TRBV6-8 and J is TRBJ2-5; D ambiguous. Trimming removed 8 bases from V and 3 bases from J, with 16 bases in between. The germline V gene has CDR1 MNHGY and CDR2 SAAAGT. The CDR3 runs 14 residues. CDR3 sequence (DNA): TGTGCCAGCGGTGTCACGGACGGTGAAGAGACCCAGTACTTC. Its translation is CASGVTDGEETQYF.